The T cell receptor beta chain under discussion was sequenced for a study of blood T cell repertoires in COVID-19. Method: immunoSEQ multiplex PCR; TCRdb's copy keeps in-frame clones and lacks some. The sample records just over 250,000 clones, under 90% being singletons. This receptor was identified in a young man with acute COVID-19. Sequencing input: PBMCs or T cells enriched from blood (not recorded which).

CDR3 residues: CAWSLIPEAFF. The CDR3 bases are TGTGCCTGGAGTCTTATTCCTGAAGCTTTCTTT. The chain uses TRBV30 and TRBJ1-1, with no clear D. Per germline, CDR1 GTSNPN and CDR2 SVGIG (reference sequence). Trimming took 2 bases from V and 6 from J, leaving 7 bases between them. The CDR3 consists of 11 residues.